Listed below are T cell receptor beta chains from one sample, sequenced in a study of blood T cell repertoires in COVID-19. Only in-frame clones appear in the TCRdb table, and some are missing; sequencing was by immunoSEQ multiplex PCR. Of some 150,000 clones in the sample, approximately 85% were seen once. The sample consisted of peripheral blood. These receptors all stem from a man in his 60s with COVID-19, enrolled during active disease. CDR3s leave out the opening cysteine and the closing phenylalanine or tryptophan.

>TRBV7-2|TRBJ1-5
ASSLGGVQGASQPQH
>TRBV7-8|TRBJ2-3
ASSLRAGTGVTDTQY
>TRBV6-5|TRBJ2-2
ASWGITKRELF
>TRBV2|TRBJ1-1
ASSELRSGPGGTEAF
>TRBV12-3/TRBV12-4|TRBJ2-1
ASSRQGNEQF
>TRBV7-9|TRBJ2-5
ASSLGGTGGETQY
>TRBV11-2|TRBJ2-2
ASSSGLAGNTGELF
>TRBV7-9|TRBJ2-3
ASSLPGTGLTDTQY
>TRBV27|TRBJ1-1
ASSLTGGYGEAF
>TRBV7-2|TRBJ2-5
ASSFSPGTGMETQY
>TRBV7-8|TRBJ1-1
ASSLAPRKNTEAF
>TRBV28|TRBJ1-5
ASIKGGVGNQPQH
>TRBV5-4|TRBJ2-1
ASSASSDEQF
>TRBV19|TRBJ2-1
ASSILIATPYNEQF
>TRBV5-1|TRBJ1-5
ASSPRGGYQPQH
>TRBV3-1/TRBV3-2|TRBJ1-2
ASSQDQTGYYGYT
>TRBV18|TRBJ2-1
ASSPPEAGSYNEQF
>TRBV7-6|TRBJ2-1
ASSPTSFSYNEQF
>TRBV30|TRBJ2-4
AWTLGGKNIQY
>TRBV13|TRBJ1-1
ASSPRWRTGNTEAF
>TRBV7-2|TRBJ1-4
ASSSKDGGANEKLF
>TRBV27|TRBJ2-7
ASSLSRDLLNEQY
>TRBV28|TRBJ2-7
ASSLGGDRAYEQY
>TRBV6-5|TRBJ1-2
ASSRGQGLGYT